Below, 26 T cell receptor beta chains from the same sample are listed, as sequenced in a study of human T cells and chemical hapten exposure (TCRdb year 2021). The sample's time point label is to be understood as: pre-sensitization, week 0. What the treatment or condition label conveys for this sample: therapeutic diphenylcyclopropenone sensitization with weekly scalp DPC. The library was obtained by RACE. The sequencing machine was a NextSeq 500. The public reads were quality trimmed at Q25 with fastp and then assembled into clones with MiXCR by TCRdb, keeping productive beta chains. Each record represents a unique CDR3 protein, reported with the most common genes and DNA among its rows. This sample is represented by more than 300,000 distinct CDR3 sequences; roughly 4.6% of them were singletons. The top ten clones comprise 2% to 3% of the sample. The input for sequencing was whole blood, taken in connection with sensitization to the hapten diphenylcyclopropenone (DPC). These receptors originate from a woman between 45 and 65 years old with alopecia areata. Some clones in this sample may be carry-over from other donors' samples.

CDR3 in amino acids: CASEGVEDGRYGYTF. CDR3 coding DNA: TGTGCCAGCGAGGGGGTCGAGGACGGTCGCTATGGCTACACCTTC. V and J are TRBV25-1 and TRBJ1-2; perhaps TRBD1 as D (6 bases). Germline values: CDR1 MGHDK, CDR2 SYGVNS. There are 15 residues in the CDR3. V was trimmed by 8 bases and J by 4 bases, leaving 20 bases between them.

In this sample, this clonotype turned up many times. The chain joins TRBV6-2 or TRBV6-3 to TRBJ1-5; D is ambiguous. This CDR3 contains 16 residues. Germline CDR1 reads MNHEY; CDR2 reads SVGEGT. Trimming shortened V by 1 base and J by 2 bases, and 12 bases separated the two germline ends. CDR3 in DNA: TGTGCCAGCAGTTACTACTTAGCCCAGGGCAATCAGCCCCAGCATTTT. As protein: CASSYYLAQGNQPQHF.

This chain uses TRBV3-1 with TRBJ2-5; D is unresolved. V was cut by 7 bases and J by 2 bases, with 14 bases left in between. Germline-derived CDR1 and CDR2 are LGHDT and YNNKEL (reference sequence). This CDR3 contains 14 residues. Here the CDR3 DNA reads TGTGCCAGCAAAGGATGGGAAAATCAAGAGACCCAGTACTTC. The encoded protein is CASKGWENQETQYF.

This clonotype was observed many times. The genes are TRBV7-2 and TRBJ2-1, with TRBD2 identical over 14 bases. V was clipped by 3 bases and J by 9 bases; unmatched bases: 10. Germline V gives CDR1 SGHTA, CDR2 FQGNSA. The CDR3 extends over 17 amino acids. CDR3 nucleotides: TGTGCCAGCAGCTTGACTCGGACTAGCGGGAGGCCTGGTGAGCAGTTCTTC. Translation gives CASSLTRTSGRPGEQFF.

The table lists this clonotype with many counts. V gene TRBV29-1 combines with J gene TRBJ2-3, with 8 bases lining up with TRBD1. With V trimmed by 0 bases and J by 6 bases, 11 bases remained unmatched. Germline CDR1 reads SQVTM; CDR2 reads ANQGSEA. The CDR3 is made up of 16 amino acids. CDR3 sequence: CSVEDPGTGRFDTQYF. CDR3 nucleotides: TGCAGCGTTGAAGATCCGGGGACAGGAAGGTTTGATACGCAGTATTTT.

This clonotype showed up just a few times. This chain joins TRBV28 and TRBJ2-7; 9 positions agree with TRBD2. This CDR3 is 14 amino acids long. Germline lookup yields CDR1 MDHEN and CDR2 SYDVKM. V dropped 5 bases and J dropped 1; count of bases not matched to a gene: 3. CDR3: CASSVTSGSYEQYF. DNA of the CDR3: TGTGCCAGCAGTGTAACTAGCGGGTCCTACGAGCAGTACTTC.

The chain recombines TRBV6-5 with TRBJ1-1, with D perhaps matching TRBD1 (5 bases). This CDR3 is 15 amino acids long. In germline, CDR1 is MNHEY, CDR2 SVGAGI. The V and J ends lost 1 base and 1 base respectively, with 10 bases between them. CDR3 sequence reads: CASSYWGEGNTEAFF. The DNA for the CDR3 is TGTGCCAGCAGTTACTGGGGGGAGGGGAACACTGAAGCTTTCTTT.

This clonotype has more than one count but fewer than ten. The chain couples TRBV3-1 to TRBJ2-4, with D unclear. The CDR3 runs to 14 residues. CDR1 LGHDT and CDR2 YNNKEL come from the germline V gene (reference sequence). V was shortened by 4 bases and J by 5 bases, with 12 bases between the two germline ends. This CDR3 is CASSLDNFENIQYF. Written as DNA, the CDR3 is TGTGCCAGCAGCCTCGACAATTTTGAAAACATTCAGTACTTC. Filled out from reference TRBV3-1 and TRBJ2-4, the complete variable domain reads DTAVSQTPKYLVTQMGNDKSIKCEQNLGHDTMYWYKQDSKKFLKIMFSYNNKELIINETVPNRFSPKSPDKAHLNLHINSLELGDSAVYFCASSLDNFENIQYFGAGTRLSVL.

The CDR3 nucleotides read TGTGCCAGCAGTGAACCGGGACAGGCGAGGGGCAATCAGCCCCAGCATTTT. The encoded protein is CASSEPGQARGNQPQHF. This chain links TRBV2 with TRBJ1-5; 8 bases fit TRBD1. The CDR3 extends over 17 amino acids. The V gene's germline CDR1 is SNHLY and CDR2 FYNNEI. J was trimmed by 2 bases and V by 2 bases; bases with no gene match: 8.

This clonotype has ten or more counts. The chain uses TRBV27 and TRBJ2-3; 8 bases match TRBD2. Trimming took 5 bases from V and 5 from J; bases not matched to a gene: 9. CDR3 length: 15 residues. CDR1 is MNHEY, CDR2 SMNVEV, per germline (reference sequence). The CDR3 bases are TGTGCCAGCAGTGTCAGCGGGAGAGAGGTAGATACGCAGTATTTT. Translated, it gives CASSVSGREVDTQYF.

This clonotype was observed a handful of times. This chain links TRBV12-3 or TRBV12-4 with TRBJ1-2, with 10 bases identical to TRBD1. There are 16 residues in the CDR3. V trimming: 7 bases; J trimming: 4 bases; junction bases outside the gene matches: 12. The DNA for the CDR3 is TGTGCCAGCACCTCCCGGACAGGGGGAGTTCTCTATGGCTACACCTTC. It specifies CASTSRTGGVLYGYTF.

This clonotype came up many times. The rearrangement links TRBV5-1 to TRBJ1-1; a possible D gene is TRBD1 (6 bases). The V gene lost 2 bases and the J gene lost 6 bases, with 17 bases spanning the gap. The CDR3 has 15 residues. Germline CDR1 is SGHRS and CDR2 is YFSETQ. DNA of the CDR3: TGCGCCAGCAGCTTAAACGCGGGGGCTCAGGCTGAAGCTTTCTTT. It translates to CASSLNAGAQAEAFF.

This clonotype was detected many times. The chain has TRBV5-1 and TRBJ2-2, with TRBD1 matching 9 bases. Germline V lookup: CDR1 SGHRS, CDR2 YFSETQ. The junction had 5 bases not matched to a gene; V was cut back by 4 bases and J by 4 bases. CDR3 length equals 15 residues. The DNA of the CDR3 is TGCGCCAGCAGCAAACGGGACAGGGCCACCGGGGAGCTGTTTTTT. This translates into CASSKRDRATGELFF.

This clonotype showed up many times. The chain joins TRBV7-9 to TRBJ2-2; D remains unclear. There are 15 residues in the CDR3. The germline V gene has CDR1 SEHNR and CDR2 FQNEAQ (reference sequence). The ends were cut back, 0 bases at V and 1 base at J, with 6 bases in the middle. The CDR3 nucleotides are TGTGCCAGCAGCTTAGCGAGAGGGAACACCGGGGAGCTGTTTTTT. This translates into CASSLARGNTGELFF.

The chain is built from TRBV2 and TRBJ2-3; D is unclear. Trimming took 4 bases from V and 2 from J, leaving 22 bases between them. Germline CDR1 is SNHLY and CDR2 is FYNNEI. This CDR3 has 18 amino acids. This chain's CDR3 is CASSGTTASARDTDTQYF. The DNA of the CDR3 is TGTGCCAGCAGTGGGACGACGGCTAGTGCACGAGACACAGATACGCAGTATTTT. Supplemented by reference TRBV2 and TRBJ2-3, the full variable domain reads EPEVTQTPSHQVTQMGQEVILRCVPISNHLYFYWYRQILGQKVEFLVSFYNNEISEKSEIFDDQFSVERPDGSNFTLKIRSTKLEDSAMYFCASSGTTASARDTDTQYFGPGTRLTVL.

The sample holds many counts of this clonotype. J is TRBJ2-7 and V is TRBV20-1; unclear D gene. Germline values: CDR1 DFQATT, CDR2 SNEGSKA (reference sequence). The CDR3 runs 12 residues. The V gene lost 1 base and the J gene lost 2 bases, with 6 bases spanning the gap. CDR3 nucleotides: TGCAGTGCTAGAGTTGGTCCCTACGAGCAGTACTTC. It is translated as CSARVGPYEQYF.

This sequence joins TRBV27 and TRBJ2-7, with 8 nucleotides matching TRBD2. The V and J ends lost 2 bases and 7 bases, in that order; junction bases with no gene match: 4. This CDR3 is built from 13 residues. Germline V lookup: CDR1 MNHEY, CDR2 SMNVEV (reference sequence). The CDR3 nucleotides read TGTGCCAGCAGTTTAGGACTAGCTTGGGAGCAGTACTTC. Its protein product is CASSLGLAWEQYF.

The chain uses TRBV7-2 and TRBJ2-3; TRBD2 might be the D (6 bases). V was pared by 6 bases and J by 11 bases, with 18 bases between. The CDR3 runs to 13 residues. The germline V gene encodes CDR1 SGHTA and CDR2 FQGNSA. The CDR3: CASRSQLVGGQYF. The DNA of the CDR3 is TGTGCCAGCAGGTCCCAGTTGGTCGGGGGGCAGTATTTT. Based on the CDR3 plus reference TRBV7-2 and TRBJ2-3, the full variable domain is GAGVSQSPSNKVTEKGKDVELRCDPISGHTALYWYRQSLGQGLEFLIYFQGNSAPDKSGLPSDRFSAERTGGSVSTLTIQRTQQEDSAVYLCASRSQLVGGQYFGPGTRLTVL.

The J gene is TRBJ2-7, the V gene TRBV6-1; the D gene is possibly TRBD2 (6 bases). The V gene's germline CDR1 is MNHNS and CDR2 SASEGT. The V and J ends lost 3 bases and 9 bases respectively, with 18 bases between them. This CDR3 is 14 amino acids long. CDR3 in amino acids: CASSESGTGLGQYF. CDR3 DNA: TGTGCCAGCAGTGAGTCTGGGACTGGGCTGGGGCAGTACTTC.

This clonotype appeared many times. This sequence joins TRBV2 and TRBJ2-4; TRBD2 matches 8 bases. The germline V gene encodes CDR1 SNHLY and CDR2 FYNNEI. Trimming at V came to 5 bases and at J to 0 bases, leaving 15 bases not matched to a gene. CDR3 length: 19 amino acids. The CDR3 DNA reads TGTGCCAGCAGTTCTACTGCGGGACTAGGGGGGTTAGCCAAAAACATTCAGTACTTC. It yields the protein CASSSTAGLGGLAKNIQYF.

The chain uses TRBV7-3 and TRBJ2-3, with 14 nucleotides matching TRBD2. The germline V gene has CDR1 SGHTA and CDR2 FQGTGA. The V gene end was trimmed by 4 bases and the J gene end by 6 bases; junction bases not matched to a gene: 6. CDR3 length: 16 amino acids. CDR3 amino acids: CASSSRLAGGHDTQYF. The CDR3 DNA reads TGTGCCAGCAGCTCCCGACTAGCGGGGGGGCATGATACGCAGTATTTT.

This clonotype was picked up a small number of times. The rearrangement links TRBV7-2 to TRBJ1-1; D perhaps matches TRBD1 (6 bases). This CDR3 comprises 11 residues. The germline V and J ends were trimmed by 8 bases and 12 bases, with 16 bases remaining between them. Germline V gene sequence: CDR1 SGHTA, CDR2 FQGNSA. CDR3 sequence reads: CASGGQGDPFF. Written as DNA, the CDR3 is TGTGCCAGCGGGGGCCAAGGGGATCCTTTCTTT. The whole variable domain, filled in from reference TRBV7-2 and TRBJ1-1, reads GAGVSQSPSNKVTEKGKDVELRCDPISGHTALYWYRQSLGQGLEFLIYFQGNSAPDKSGLPSDRFSAERTGGSVSTLTIQRTQQEDSAVYLCASGGQGDPFFGQGTRLTVV.

This clonotype was counted at least ten times. The rearrangement uses TRBV20-1 and TRBJ2-7, with 10 bases that match TRBD2. Per germline, CDR1 DFQATT and CDR2 SNEGSKA (reference sequence). There are 14 residues in the CDR3. V trimming: 1 base; J trimming: 4 bases; junction bases outside the gene matches: 4. For the CDR3, the DNA is TGCAGTGCTAGAGTCGCTAGCGGGAGATACGAGCAGTACTTC. It codes for CSARVASGRYEQYF.

The chain is built from TRBV20-1 and TRBJ1-6, with 7 bases matching TRBD1. This CDR3 has 17 residues. Trimming took 0 bases from V and 8 from J; bases not matched to a gene: 13. CDR1 and CDR2 (germline): DFQATT, SNEGSKA (reference sequence). The CDR3 loop is CSARDGLQDRIHSPLHF. The CDR3 nucleotides read TGCAGTGCTAGAGATGGTCTCCAGGACAGGATCCATTCACCCCTCCACTTT.

The sample holds a few counts of this clonotype. The chain carries TRBV29-1 and TRBJ2-7; TRBD1 matches 7 bases. The germline V gene has CDR1 SQVTM and CDR2 ANQGSEA. The CDR3 consists of 14 residues. J gave up 2 bases and V 6 bases, and 10 bases lay outside the gene matches. For the CDR3, the DNA is TGCAGCGTGAGACAGGGTGTCGGTCCCTACGAGCAGTACTTC. It specifies CSVRQGVGPYEQYF.

V is TRBV28 and J is TRBJ1-5; no reliable D call. The ends were cut back, 8 bases at V and 8 bases at J, with 19 bases in the middle. The V gene's germline CDR1 is MDHEN and CDR2 SYDVKM. This CDR3 region has 14 residues. The CDR3 sequence is CASHSTNEGEPQHF. DNA for the CDR3: TGTGCCAGCCATTCGACAAACGAAGGCGAGCCCCAGCATTTT. The full variable domain, completed using reference TRBV28 and TRBJ1-5, is DVKVTQSSRYLVKRTGEKVFLECVQDMDHENMFWYRQDPGLGLRLIYFSYDVKMKEKGDIPEGYSVSREKKERFSLILESASTNQTSMYLCASHSTNEGEPQHFGDGTRLSIL.